This T cell receptor beta chain was obtained from a study of CXCR3-negative and CXCR3-positive naive CD8 T cells. For the study at large: The total count of TRB reads reached 110 million to 150 million, and each library contributed about 1.5 +/- 0.3 million. Findings of the study overall: Naive CXCR3-positive and CXCR3-negative cells shared TRBV-TRBJ usage; memory cells diverged. Naive subsets did not differ in surface CD5, and the authors estimated TCR strength using properties of the TRB CDR3. Comparison of naive cells showed more hydrophobic TRB CDR3s in CXCR3-positive than in CXCR3-negative naive cells.

The method, 5' RACE with UMI labels, was used to prepare the TRB cDNA libraries. No DNA is given; TCRdb re-called the 5' RACE reads and lists each CDR3 protein once. Its table lists 140,000 to 150,000 distinct CDR3 sequences. This CDR3 has 15 residues. The germline V gene encodes CDR1 MGHRA and CDR2 YSYEKL. Points on this clonotype: What it recognizes is unknown.

The V and J genes are TRBV4-1 and TRBJ2-5. The sequenced sample consisted of naive CXCR3+ CD8+ T cells from blood. As to subset: CD45RO-CCR7+CD27+CD95- naive CD8+ T cells expressing CXCR3 (TNR3+). This receptor was taken from a human donor in good health. Some clones in this sample may be carry-over from other donors' samples. CDR3 protein: CASSQEYFIQETQYF.